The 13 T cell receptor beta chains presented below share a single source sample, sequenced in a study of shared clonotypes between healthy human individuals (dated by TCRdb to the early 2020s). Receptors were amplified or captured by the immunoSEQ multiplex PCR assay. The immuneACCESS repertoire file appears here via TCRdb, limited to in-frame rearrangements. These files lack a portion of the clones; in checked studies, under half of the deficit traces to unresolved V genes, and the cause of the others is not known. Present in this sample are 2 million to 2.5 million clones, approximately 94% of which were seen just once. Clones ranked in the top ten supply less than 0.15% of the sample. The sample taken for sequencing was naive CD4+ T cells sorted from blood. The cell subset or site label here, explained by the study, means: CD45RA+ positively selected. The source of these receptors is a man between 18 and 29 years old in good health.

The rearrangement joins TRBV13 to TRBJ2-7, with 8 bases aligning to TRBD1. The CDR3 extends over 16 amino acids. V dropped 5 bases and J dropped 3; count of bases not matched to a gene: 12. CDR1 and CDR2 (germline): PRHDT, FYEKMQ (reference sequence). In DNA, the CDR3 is TGTGCCAGCAGCCCCAGGGGGGTACAGGGGGTCTACGAGCAGTACTTC. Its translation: CASSPRGVQGVYEQYF.

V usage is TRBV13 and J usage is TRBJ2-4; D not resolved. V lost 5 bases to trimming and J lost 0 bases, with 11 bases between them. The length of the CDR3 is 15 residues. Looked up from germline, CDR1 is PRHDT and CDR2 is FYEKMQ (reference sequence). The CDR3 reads CASSPGRLAKNIQYF. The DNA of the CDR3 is TGTGCCAGCAGCCCCGGCCGGCTAGCCAAAAACATTCAGTACTTC.

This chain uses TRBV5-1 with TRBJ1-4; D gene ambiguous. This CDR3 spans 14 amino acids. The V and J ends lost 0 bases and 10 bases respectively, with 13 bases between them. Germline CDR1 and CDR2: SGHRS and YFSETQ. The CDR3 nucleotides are TGCGCCAGCAGCTTGGACAGTGTGAGTGGAAAACTGTTTTTT. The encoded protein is CASSLDSVSGKLFF.

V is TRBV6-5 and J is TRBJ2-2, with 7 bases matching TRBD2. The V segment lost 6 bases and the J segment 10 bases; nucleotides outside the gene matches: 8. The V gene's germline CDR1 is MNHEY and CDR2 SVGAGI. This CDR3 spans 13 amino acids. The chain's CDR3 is CASSRGLYEELFF. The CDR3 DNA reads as TGTGCCAGCAGCCGGGGACTATACGAGGAGCTGTTTTTT.

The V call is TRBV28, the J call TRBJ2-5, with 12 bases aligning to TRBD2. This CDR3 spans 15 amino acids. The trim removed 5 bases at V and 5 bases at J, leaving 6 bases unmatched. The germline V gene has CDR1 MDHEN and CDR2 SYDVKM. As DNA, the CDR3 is TGTGCCAGCAGTCCTGGACTAGCGGGATTGGAGACCCAGTACTTC. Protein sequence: CASSPGLAGLETQYF.

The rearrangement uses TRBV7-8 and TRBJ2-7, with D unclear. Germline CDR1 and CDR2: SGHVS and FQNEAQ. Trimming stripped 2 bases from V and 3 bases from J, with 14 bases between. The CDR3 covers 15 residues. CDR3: CASSLINQVGYEQYF. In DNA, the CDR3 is TGTGCCAGCAGCTTAATAAACCAGGTGGGCTACGAGCAGTACTTC.

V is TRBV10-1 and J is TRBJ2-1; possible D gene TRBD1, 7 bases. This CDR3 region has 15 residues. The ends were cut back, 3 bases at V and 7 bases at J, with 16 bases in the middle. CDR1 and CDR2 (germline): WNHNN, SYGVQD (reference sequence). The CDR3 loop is CASSEAGGFYNEQFF. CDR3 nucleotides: TGCGCCAGCAGTGAAGCAGGGGGGTTTTATAATGAGCAGTTCTTC.

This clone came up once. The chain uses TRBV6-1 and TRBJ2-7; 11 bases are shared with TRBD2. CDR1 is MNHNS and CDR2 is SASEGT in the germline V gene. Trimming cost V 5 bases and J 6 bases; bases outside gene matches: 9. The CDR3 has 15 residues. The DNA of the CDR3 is TGTGCCAGCAGTCCGCAGACTAGCGGGACCCTCGAGCAGTACTTC. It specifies CASSPQTSGTLEQYF.

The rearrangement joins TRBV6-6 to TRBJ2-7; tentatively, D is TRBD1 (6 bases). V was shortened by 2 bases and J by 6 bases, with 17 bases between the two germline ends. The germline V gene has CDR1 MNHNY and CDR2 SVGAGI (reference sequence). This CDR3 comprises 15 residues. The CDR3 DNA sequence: TGTGCCAGCAGTTACAATCCAGGGGTATATACCGAGCAGTACTTC. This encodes CASSYNPGVYTEQYF.

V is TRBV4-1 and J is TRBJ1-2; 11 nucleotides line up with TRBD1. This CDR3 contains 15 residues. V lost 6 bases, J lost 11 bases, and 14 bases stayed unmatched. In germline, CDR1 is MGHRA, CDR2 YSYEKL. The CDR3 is CASRDPGQGVLEYTF. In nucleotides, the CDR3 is TGCGCCAGCAGGGATCCGGGACAGGGGGTATTGGAGTACACCTTC.

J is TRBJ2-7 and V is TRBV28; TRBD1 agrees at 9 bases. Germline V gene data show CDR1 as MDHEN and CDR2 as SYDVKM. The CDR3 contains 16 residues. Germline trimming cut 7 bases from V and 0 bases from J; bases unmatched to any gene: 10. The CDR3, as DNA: TGTGCCAGCATTCAGACCGGGACAGGGAGCTCCTACGAGCAGTACTTC. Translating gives CASIQTGTGSSYEQYF.

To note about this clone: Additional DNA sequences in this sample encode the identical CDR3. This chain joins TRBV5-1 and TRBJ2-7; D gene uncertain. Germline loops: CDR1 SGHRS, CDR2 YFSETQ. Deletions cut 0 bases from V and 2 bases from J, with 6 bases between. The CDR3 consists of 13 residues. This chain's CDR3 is CASSLGGTYEQYF. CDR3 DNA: TGCGCCAGCAGCTTGGGGGGAACCTACGAGCAGTACTTC.

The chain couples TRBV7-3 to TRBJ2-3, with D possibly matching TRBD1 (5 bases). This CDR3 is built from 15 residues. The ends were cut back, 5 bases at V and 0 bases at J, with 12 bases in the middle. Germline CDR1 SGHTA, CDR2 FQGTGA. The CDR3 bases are TGTGCCAGCAGCCTACAAGGGGCTAGCACAGATACGCAGTATTTT. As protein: CASSLQGASTDTQYF.